This T cell receptor beta chain originates from a study of blood T cells in healthy people across ages (dated by TCRdb to between 2014 and 2017). Turning to the overall study: In model experiments, template switching captured about one uniquely barcoded TCR beta cDNA molecule for every two T cells. To track age-related changes in TCR beta repertoire diversity, the study relied on deep sequencing normalized with unique cDNA molecular identifiers. Donors were grouped into four age groups: young (average approximately 16 years), middle-aged (roughly 37), aged (about 60) and long-lived (just over 80). Donors of different ages were randomly distributed across sequencing lanes to avoid experimental bias. Using the same blood draw, the study looked at two additional independent replicas of 1 million unique cDNA reads for two donors, one aged 18 to 29 and the other aged 80 or older. Broader findings and caveats from the paper: Observed TCR beta diversity correlated strongly with the percentage of naive T cells measured by flow cytometry. As age increased, observed TCR beta diversity per million T cells dropped in a roughly linear way, and a significant reduction was already evident by age about 40. Because profiling used bulk unsorted PBMCs, naive and antigen-experienced compartments could not be compared conclusively. Compared with the aged group, the long-lived group had more naive CD4+ T cells, fewer expanded clones and increased TCR diversity, suggesting age selection. Estimates of total diversity based on one million sequenced T cells were regarded as lower bounds and as underestimates. Because the CMV infection status of the donors was unknown, age-related changes in expanded clonotypes may potentially have been confounded.

Systemically healthy Caucasian individuals from Russia, 35 to 50 in total and aged about 6 to 90 years, were included as donors. Each donor gave about 10 milliliters of peripheral blood, drawn into EDTA-treated Vacutainer tubes. Ficoll-Paque density-gradient centrifugation was used to isolate PBMCs, with at least 7 million per sample. Total RNA, at least 6 micrograms per sample, was extracted from PBMCs with Trizol reagent. For every donor, an aliquot of PBMCs went through flow cytometry to measure the percentages of naive CD45RAhigh/CD27high T cells. V is shortened by 0 bases, J by 5 bases, and the region joining them spans 10 bases. CDR1 SGHDN and CDR2 FVKESK were looked up in the germline V gene. The CDR3 contains 14 residues, cysteine and phenylalanine counted. CDR3 DNA is the only sequence kept; it has 42 bases, read in frame from the first base. Library preparation used 5' RACE. The listed sequencing device is Illumina HiSeq 2500. A second roughly 7 to 11 cycle PCR used a sample-barcoded 5' primer and a J-beta primer mix. A unique molecular identifier was introduced onto each TCR beta cDNA molecule by a template-switch 5' adaptor carrying 12 random nucleotides. Each sample yielded at least 2.5 million CDR3-containing paired-end reads. All of the RNA was converted into first-strand cDNA using the Mint cDNA synthesis kit, with a TRBC-specific oligonucleotide serving as the primer. After uracil-DNA glycosylase treatment, a first 18-cycle PCR used universal primers M1SS and BC2_uni_R on all cDNA. In the source study's methods: For normalization, 1 million high-quality reads were randomly selected from each sample, with every read carrying a distinct molecular identifier. Instead of being binned into consensus sequences, reads with shared molecular identifiers were discarded. MiTCR, set to a Q25 quality threshold and the strictest error-elimination algorithm, was used for CDR3 identification, clonotype clustering and error correction. A nonparametric unseen species model using Euler transformation provided a lower-bound estimate of total TCR beta diversity. TCRdb reworked the public reads: Q25 trimming with fastp, MiXCR clone assembly, productive beta chains retained. Merged by CDR3 protein, the rows form single entries marked with the most common genes and DNA. These V and J calls originate from TCRdb's pipeline instead of the authors' own analysis. This sample gives 700,000 or so distinct CDR3 sequences in total; over 20% of them show up just once. About 20% of the sample rests with the top ten.

Points on this clonotype: No cognate antigen has been identified for it. No much larger clone exists at a distance of one base, and base qualities are not known.

This receptor was obtained from a man in his 70s in good health. Sequencing input: blood. The V and J genes are TRBV14 and TRBJ2-5; no confident D gene assignment can be made. The nucleotides are TGTGCCAGCAGCCAAGATCGTTGGCGGGAGACCCAGTACTTC. Translated, it reads CASSQDRWRETQYF.